This T cell receptor (beta chain) was observed in a study of blood T cells in healthy people across ages. Note on this clonotype: The junction shows a germline mismatch at one end, possibly a read error.

A second PCR of roughly 7 to 11 cycles used a sample-barcoded 5' primer and a J-beta primer mix. A single record per CDR3 protein comes from TCRdb applying MiXCR to the 5' RACE reads. The sample records 1 million or so distinct CDR3 sequences, around 27% being singletons. Germline V lookup: CDR1 SGHDN, CDR2 FVKESK. This CDR3 has 10 amino acids. These sequences were also reported in another study, on T cells of mothers and their children.

The chain joins TRBV14 to TRBJ1-1; no reliable D call. The clonotype was recovered from a girl aged 2 to 9 in good health. Sample: blood. The CDR3 loop is CASSHFEASF. The CDR3 DNA reads as TGTGCCAGCAGCCATTTTGAGGCTTCCTTT.